This T cell receptor (beta chain) originates from a study of blood T cell repertoires in COVID-19. Overall study context: From the United States, Italy and Spain came samples of acute and convalescent COVID-19. The cDNA or gDNA used as material had been derived from T cells, B-cell-depleted T cells, or PBMCs.

Study processing details: It was from reference gene primer amplification that nucleated cell counts were estimated. Sequencing was performed with immunoSEQ multiplex PCR; in TCRdb, only in-frame clones are kept and a portion is missing. V, J and clone size reflect that table, while D and trimming were determined from the DNA. The sample includes about 360,000 clones, around nine tenths seen only once; the top ten take 7% to 7.5%. The CDR3 runs to 12 residues. V shed 0 bases and J shed 6 bases, with 6 bases lying between them. Germline V gives CDR1 LGHDT, CDR2 YNNKEL (reference sequence). Followed over time, Seattle patients had been enrolled while infection was active.

The sequencing sample was made of peripheral blood. The receptor was derived from a woman in her sixties or seventies with COVID-19, enrolled during active disease. This chain joins TRBV3-1 (or the pseudogene TRBV3-2) and TRBJ2-7, with a possible D match to TRBD2 (6 bases). CDR3 coding DNA: TGTGCCAGCAGCCAAGAGGAGGGCGAGCAGTACTTC. Protein: CASSQEEGEQYF.